A selection of T cell receptor beta chains follows, all from one sample in a study of blood T cell repertoires in COVID-19. TCRdb keeps only in-frame clones here, not all; method: immunoSEQ multiplex PCR. The sample holds around 190,000 clones, 70% to 90% seen once. What was sequenced was peripheral blood. These receptors came from a human donor in a cohort sampled during active COVID-19. CDR3s include the opening cysteine and the closing phenylalanine or tryptophan. A D gene is named only where the DNA matches it firmly. Only some rows state a clone size, as once, few, many or a class for expanded clones.

D	size	J	V	DNA	CDR3
-	-	TRBJ1-2	TRBV24-1	TGTGCCACCAGTGATTCAAACTCACTCTACACCTTC	CATSDSNSLYTF
-	-	TRBJ2-7	TRBV15	TGTGCCACCAGCAGAGGGGTAGCGGACTACGAGCAGTACTTC	CATSRGVADYEQYF
-	few	TRBJ1-6	TRBV6-5	TGTGCCAGCAGATTCCGGGAGTCCTATAATTCACCCCTCCACTTT	CASRFRESYNSPLHF
-	-	TRBJ1-2	TRBV4-2	TGTGCCAGCAGCCAAGAAAGGAGTGGATATGGCTACACCTTC	CASSQERSGYGYTF
TRBD1	-	TRBJ2-7	TRBV19	TGTGCCAGTAGCCGGGACAGATCCTACGAGCAGTACTTC	CASSRDRSYEQYF
TRBD1	once	TRBJ2-3	TRBV11-2	TGTGCCAGCAGCTTGCGGGGGACAGGGGGCCCCACAGATACGCAGTATTTT	CASSLRGTGGPTDTQYF
TRBD1	-	TRBJ1-4	TRBV14	TGTGCCAGCAAGGACAGGTGGAAGGGTGAAAAACTGTTTTTT	CASKDRWKGEKLFF
-	once	TRBJ1-2	TRBV27	TGTGCCAGCAGTTTTTCCGGGGGCTATGGCTACACCTTC	CASSFSGGYGYTF
TRBD1	-	TRBJ2-7	TRBV25-1	TGTGCCACCGAGGACAGGGGCGAGCAGTACTTC	CATEDRGEQYF
TRBD2	once	TRBJ2-1	TRBV6-5	TGTGCCAGCAGGCCACTAGCGGGGGGCCTGCAGTTCTTC	CASRPLAGGLQFF
TRBD1	once	TRBJ1-5	TRBV2	TGTGCCAGCAGCGTACAGGGGAGGAATCAGCCCCAGCATTTT	CASSVQGRNQPQHF
TRBD2	-	TRBJ2-7	TRBV5-6	TGTGCCAGCAGCTTAGGCGGGAGTAGCTACGAGCAGTACTTC	CASSLGGSSYEQYF
TRBD1	-	TRBJ1-2	TRBV19	TGTGCCAGTAGTGACAGGGATAACTATGGCTACACCTTC	CASSDRDNYGYTF
-	-	TRBJ1-1	TRBV6-4	TGTGCCAGCGCACAGGGCGGGAACACTGAAGCTTTCTTT	CASAQGGNTEAFF
TRBD2	-	TRBJ2-3	TRBV2	TGTGCCAGCAGTGGGACTAGCGGGGGGGCCCGTAATACGCAGTATTTT	CASSGTSGGARNTQYF